This paragraph covers one T cell receptor (beta chain) sequence. Its recognized antigen is unknown. It has no much larger one-base neighbor in the sample; base qualities were not kept. The data belong to a study of identical twins (dated by TCRdb to 2015 to 2016). For the study in its entirety: To test whether fetal clonotypes persist, the study used deep sequencing on TCR alpha and beta repertoires from monozygotic twins, unrelated adults of various ages, and cord blood. To rule out contamination, replicate twin experiments were performed at different times with different library preparation protocols. Overall study results and their limits: Because the same donors could not be followed over many years, conclusions were based on cross-sectional statistical analysis. Invariant T cells such as MAIT and iNKT could partly confound zero-insertion analyses, though diverse VJ usage argued against this for most clonotypes. Excess twin sharing in beta out-of-frame sequences was weaker because fewer shared sequences lowered the signal-to-noise ratio. Compared with coincidental sharing between unrelated individuals, an excess of low generation-probability sequences was observed among out-of-frame TCR alpha sequences shared between twins. Abundant cord blood beta clonotypes carried fewer insertions; young adult naive repertoires showed a weaker similar trend, while memory repertoires showed none. In monozygotic twins, out-of-frame TCR alpha sharing was systematically underestimated by recombination models, although the models agreed with sharing between unrelated individuals.

All donors were healthy Caucasians. Three pairs of female monozygotic twins, all aged roughly 18 to 29 years, were included in the twin cohort. Peripheral blood mononuclear cells were the source from which RNA for the TCR libraries was isolated. The library was prepared using 5' RACE. TCRdb records Illumina HiSeq 2000 as the sequencer. Template switching added a universal primer binding site, and the final cDNA carried a unique molecular identifier that allowed TCR cDNA molecules to be counted accurately. Specific primers in the conserved constant-segment region were used to synthesize first-strand cDNA for the TCR alpha and beta chains. To control for contamination, each cDNA library was double barcoded with a SMART-Mk sample barcode plus Illumina barcodes. TruSeq adapter sequences along with Illumina sample barcodes were introduced in two successive PCR steps. TCR alpha and beta cDNA libraries were sequenced on the Illumina HiSeq platform with custom primers. As for the original processing: Unique molecular identifiers were extracted from raw reads with MiGEC, and CDR3 positions were determined with MiXCR. Recombination models were inferred per individual with the repgenHMM and IGoR tools using an EM algorithm. Shared clonotypes were analyzed with the tcR package in R, and sharing was normalized by the product of cloneset sizes. To study raw recombination free of thymic and clonal selection effects, out-of-frame nonproductive sequences were analyzed. TCRdb itself trimmed the public reads at Q25 with fastp, ran MiXCR and retained productive beta chains. Identical CDR3 protein sequences are pooled into one entry, listed with their most common genes and DNA. For this entry, the V and J calls and clone size follow TCRdb and not the study's own pipeline. This sample gives about 570,000 distinct CDR3 sequences in total; roughly 9.9% of them show up just once. Approximately 3% of the sample rests with the top ten.

Taken from cysteine to phenylalanine, the CDR3 has 15 residues. Solely the CDR3 DNA is kept, with 45 bases framed from the first base. CDR1 and CDR2 are drawn from the germline V gene: SGHTA, FQGNSA. V is pared back by 3 bases and J by 1 base, with 11 bases lying between the germline termini. These data are also associated with another study on yellow fever vaccine responses in identical twins. As described in the second report: The authors reported that the T cell response to vaccination in identical twins appeared partly convergent and partly personalized. In the study, vaccine-responding T cell clones were precisely tracked in identical twins.

The sequence was obtained from a woman aged 18-29 years in good health. The chain couples TRBV7-2 to TRBJ2-3; confidence is insufficient to name the D gene. The sample comprised PBMCs. Here the CDR3 is given as CASSFPTLGTDTQYF. The nucleotides are TGTGCCAGCAGCTTCCCCACCCTGGGCACAGATACGCAGTATTTT.